These 11 T cell receptor beta chains came from one sample sequenced in a study of blood T cells in healthy people across ages. For the second PCR, which ran for about 7 to 12 cycles, a sample-barcoded 5' primer and a J-beta primer mix were used. TCRdb processed the 5' RACE reads anew with MiXCR; each CDR3 protein has one entry. The sample holds fewer than 1.5 million distinct CDR3 sequences, around two fifths seen once. The sequencing sample was made of blood. These receptors were obtained from a woman aged 18-29 years in good health.

V and J are TRBV5-1 and TRBJ1-2; a weak D match, TRBD1 (6 bases). There are 13 residues in the CDR3. Deletions cut 6 bases from V and 6 bases from J, with 15 bases between. The germline CDR1 and CDR2 sequences are SGHRS and YFSETQ. CDR3 sequence: CASTLGGIDGYTF. DNA for the CDR3: TGCGCCAGCACCCTAGGGGGGATCGATGGCTACACCTTC.

The genes are TRBV10-3 and TRBJ2-7, with D possibly TRBD2 on 5 matching bases. The CDR3 loop spans 13 amino acids. Deletions cut 3 bases from V and 2 bases from J, with 8 bases between. Germline CDR1 is ENHRY and CDR2 is SYGVKD. The CDR3 DNA follows: TGTGCCATCAGTGATGGGGAGACCTACGAGCAGTACTTC. Protein: CAISDGETYEQYF.

This clonotype was observed a handful of times. The chain is built from TRBV7-9 and TRBJ2-5, with 8 bases lining up with TRBD1. Germline V CDR1 and CDR2: SEHNR, FQNEAQ (reference sequence). Germline trimming cut 4 bases from V and 3 bases from J; bases unmatched to any gene: 7. The CDR3 loop spans 15 amino acids. CDR3 loop: CASSSTGTGEETQYF. CDR3 DNA sequence: TGTGCCAGCAGCTCGACCGGGACAGGAGAAGAGACCCAGTACTTC.

This clonotype was detected a few times. The chain recombines TRBV5-6 with TRBJ1-2; 9 nucleotides align to TRBD1. Germline V gene lookup returns CDR1 SGHDT and CDR2 YYEEEE. The V gene end was trimmed by 6 bases and the J gene end by 6 bases; junction bases not matched to a gene: 6. The CDR3 loop spans 13 amino acids. CDR3 loop: CASIRTGADGYTF. In DNA, the CDR3 is TGTGCCAGCATCCGGACAGGGGCCGATGGCTACACCTTC.

This clonotype has just a few counts. This sequence joins TRBV7-2 and TRBJ2-1; 12 nucleotides agree with TRBD2. The CDR3 covers 16 residues. The germline gives CDR1 SGHTA, CDR2 FQGNSA. V shed 5 bases, J shed 2 bases, and the junction held 4 bases outside the gene matches. The CDR3 bases are TGTGCCAGCAGCCCCCGGACTAGCGGGACCTACAATGAGCAGTTCTTC. This encodes CASSPRTSGTYNEQFF.

V and J are TRBV7-6 and TRBJ2-5, with D perhaps being TRBD1 or TRBD2 (5 bases each). Between the trimmed V and J ends, which lost 1 base and 0 bases, there was a span of 6 bases. The length of the CDR3 is 14 residues. In germline, CDR1 is SGHVS, CDR2 FNYEAQ. DNA for the CDR3: TGTGCCAGCAGCTTAGGAGGGGACCAAGAGACCCAGTACTTC. Protein product: CASSLGGDQETQYF.

The sample holds a few counts of this clonotype. V gene TRBV28 combines with J gene TRBJ2-3; tentatively, D is TRBD2 (6 bases). The CDR3 totals 12 residues. Germline assignment: CDR1 MDHEN and CDR2 SYDVKM. The germline V and J ends were trimmed by 4 bases and 7 bases, with 9 bases remaining between them. The CDR3 DNA reads as TGTGCCAGCAGTTCCGGGGGTTATACGCAGTATTTT. The encoded protein is CASSSGGYTQYF.

The rearrangement uses TRBV2 and TRBJ2-3; D assignment may be TRBD1 or TRBD2 (5 bases each). Germline CDR1 reads SNHLY; CDR2 reads FYNNEI. Trimming pared 2 bases from V and 14 bases from J, leaving 8 bases between. The CDR3 runs to 10 residues. CDR3 sequence: CASSEPGGYF. Written as DNA, the CDR3 is TGTGCCAGCAGTGAACCTGGGGGGTATTTT.

The gene calls are TRBV12-3 or TRBV12-4 and TRBJ1-2; the match to TRBD1 covers 7 bases. J gave up 4 bases and V 7 bases, and 6 bases lay outside the gene matches. CDR3 length: 13 amino acids. CDR3 region: CASNTEGAYGYTF. CDR3 sequence (DNA): TGTGCCAGCAACACCGAGGGGGCCTATGGCTACACCTTC.

V usage is TRBV7-9 and J usage is TRBJ2-5; D gene ambiguous. Judging by the DNA end, TRBJ2-7 fits better; the J call may be wrong. The CDR3 has 16 amino acids. In germline, CDR1 is SEHNR, CDR2 FQNEAQ (reference sequence). This CDR3 is CASSAAPATSSYEQYF. The CDR3 nucleotides are TGTGCCAGCAGCGCCGCACCGGCGACTTCTTCTTACGAGCAGTACTTC.

The chain links TRBV24-1 to TRBJ1-2, with D perhaps matching TRBD1 (5 bases). Trimming pared 4 bases from V and 8 bases from J, leaving 13 bases between. The germline V gene has CDR1 KGHDR and CDR2 SFDVKD. The CDR3 runs 13 residues. This CDR3 reads CATSEPQGYGYTF. The CDR3 DNA follows: TGTGCCACCAGTGAGCCTCAGGGATACGGCTACACCTTC.